This TCR beta chain was recorded in a study of T-cell reconstitution after alpha-beta-depleted transplantation in children. Molecular barcoding with unique molecular identifiers was used for the TCRbeta library. TCRdb fed the PCR reads into MiXCR, producing one record per CDR3 protein. The sample gives 490,000 or so distinct CDR3 sequences, about an eighth of which show up once; around 6% is in the top ten. This TCR was sampled from a human donor who donated a stem cell graft to a child with combined immunodeficiency. Here the sequenced sample was PBMCs from the stem cell graft donor, taken from the stem cell graft.

CDR3 nucleotide sequence: TGTGCCAGCGCCGAAGAGCGGGAGAACATTCAGTACTTC. Translated: CASAEERENIQYF. This chain joins TRBV12-3 or TRBV12-4 and TRBJ2-4; TRBD2 aligns across 8 bases. CDR3 length equals 13 residues. V lost 8 bases, J lost 7 bases, and 7 bases stayed unmatched.